These T cell receptor beta chains were read from a single sample in a study of healthy donors' naive CD4 and CD8 T cells. TCRdb reprocessed the reads with MiXCR, giving one entry per CDR3 protein. This repertoire shows about 180,000 distinct CDR3 sequences, 65% to 75% found once; its top ten account for 2% to 2.5%. The source material was naive CD4+ and CD8+ T cells sorted from blood, pooled from several donors. Every receptor here comes from a pool of human donors in good health; the sample pools cells from several healthy donors. The CDR3 runs from the conserved cysteine through the conserved F or W. Each record gives: CDR3 DNA, CDR3 protein, J gene, V gene, D gene, clone size. D genes are given only for firm matches. A clone size is listed for some rows: how often the clone was seen (once, few, many), or a class if it is expanded.

TGTGCCAGCAGTTTACAAGGGGACTTCTACGAGCAGTACTTC CASSLQGDFYEQYF TRBJ2-7 TRBV28 NA NA
TGTGCCAGCAGCTTTACAGGGCCTCAAGAGACCCAGTACTTC CASSFTGPQETQYF TRBJ2-5 TRBV6-5 NA NA
TGTGCCAGTAGGCGACAGTCCCAAGAGACCCAGTACTTC CASRRQSQETQYF TRBJ2-5 TRBV19 NA NA
TGCGCCAGCAGCTTTAGGGTCGGACTAGCAGACACCGGGGAGCTGTTTTTT CASSFRVGLADTGELFF TRBJ2-2 TRBV5-1 TRBD2 few
TGTGCCAGCAGCGGGGGGCGGGGGGCGAATTTCTACGAGCAGTACTTC CASSGGRGANFYEQYF TRBJ2-7 TRBV11-1 TRBD2 NA
TGCAGTGCTAGGACCAGGGGGCTCCTTAGCAATCAGCCCCAGCATTTT CSARTRGLLSNQPQHF TRBJ1-5 TRBV20-1 TRBD1 NA
TGCAGCGTCTCCTCAGGACTAGCGGCGACCTCCTACGAGCAGTACTTC CSVSSGLAATSYEQYF TRBJ2-7 TRBV29-1 TRBD2 once
TGCGCCAGCAGTGCCCAGGAGGGGTCTGAGCAGTTCTTC CASSAQEGSEQFF TRBJ2-1 TRBV10-1 NA NA
TGTGCCACCAGCAGAGCCAGGGGGCGGATAGATGAGCAGTTCTTC CATSRARGRIDEQFF TRBJ2-1 TRBV15 TRBD1 NA
TGCAGTGGGGCGGGAGGTTTGCTTACCAATGAGCAGTTCTTC CSGAGGLLTNEQFF TRBJ2-1 TRBV20-1 TRBD2 NA
TGCAGCGTTGTGCAGCGCCTCTCCTACAATGAGCAGTTCTTC CSVVQRLSYNEQFF TRBJ2-1 TRBV29-1 NA NA
TGTGCCAGCAGAGGACTAGCGGGCAGGAGTTGGTCCTACGAGCAGTACTTC CASRGLAGRSWSYEQYF TRBJ2-7 TRBV6-2/TRBV6-3 TRBD2 NA
TGCAGCGTTGACGAAACTAGCGGAACTACGCAGTACTTC CSVDETSGTTQYF TRBJ2-7 TRBV29-1 TRBD2 NA
TGTGCCAGCAGTCGATCCCACTCGACCGTCAACTATGGCTACACCTTC CASSRSHSTVNYGYTF TRBJ1-2 TRBV6-5 NA few
TGTGCCAGCAGTCACGCCGGGAATAGTCGTTCAGCCTTCCACTTT CASSHAGNSRSAFHF TRBJ1-6 TRBV27 NA NA
TGTGCCAGCAGCCCTTCAGAGGGAAGCTATGGCTACACCTTC CASSPSEGSYGYTF TRBJ1-2 TRBV12-3/TRBV12-4 NA once
TGTGCCAGCAGCTCAGGGTTTAGCGGGGCGTACGAGCAGTACTTC CASSSGFSGAYEQYF TRBJ2-7 TRBV11-2 TRBD2 few
TGCAGCGTTGAACATCTCTACGAGCAGTACTTC CSVEHLYEQYF TRBJ2-7 TRBV29-1 NA NA
TGCAGCGTTGCCGCAGGCATGAACACTGAAGCTTTCTTT CSVAAGMNTEAFF TRBJ1-1 TRBV29-1 NA NA
TGTGCCTGGGTTCGGGGGCAGACAGATACGCAGTATTTT CAWVRGQTDTQYF TRBJ2-3 TRBV30 NA once
TGCAGTGCACTGGGACTAGCGGGAGTGAGGTTCACAGATACGCAGTATTTT CSALGLAGVRFTDTQYF TRBJ2-3 TRBV20-1 TRBD2 NA
TGCAGCGTTGATGTCGGAGAAAACATTCAGTACTTC CSVDVGENIQYF TRBJ2-4 TRBV29-1 NA NA
TGCGCCAGCAGCTTGGCCTCAGGGGGCGATCAGCCCCAGCATTTT CASSLASGGDQPQHF TRBJ1-5 TRBV5-1 TRBD1 NA